This T cell receptor (beta chain) was recorded in a study of CD8 T cells in ankylosing spondylitis. This clonotype was picked up a small number of times. Its target is unknown. TCRdb analysed the 5' RACE reads with MiXCR anew, one entry per CDR3 protein. The sample consists of roughly 700,000 distinct CDR3 sequences, around 17% of them appearing once. The germline V gene has CDR1 MNHEY and CDR2 SVGAGI. The CDR3 extends over 19 amino acids. V shed 4 bases and J shed 4 bases, with 27 bases lying between them. Whole-study findings and limits: There was reportedly significant enrichment of clones that were disease-linked in matched ankylosing spondylitis synovial fluid. Blood of patients with ankylosing spondylitis appeared to be characterized by a TCR beta motif of several highly homologous variants.

The sequenced sample was blood, either unsorted or a sorted T cell fraction (not recorded which). This clonotype was obtained from a male donor with ankylosing spondylitis. This chain uses TRBV6-5 with TRBJ2-3; D is unclear. CDR3 region: CASSSHTPLEPRPSDTQYF. DNA for the CDR3: TGTGCCAGCAGTTCCCACACCCCATTGGAGCCGCGCCCCTCAGATACGCAGTATTTT.